The present T cell receptor beta chain was sequenced within a study of STAT5B mutations in CD4+ large granular lymphocyte leukemia. Study-level findings and limits: 8/27 top patient clones versus 2/35 control clones were TRBV06-family. CD4-sorted patient repertoires seemed more clonal than healthy CD4+ repertoires. Higher CD4+ than CD8+ T-LGLL clonality might reflect small sample size.

In the original workflow: A productive frequency of 2.59 x 10-5 was the lowest detectable. Repertoires were generated with immunoSEQ multiplex PCR, while TCRdb's copy carries only in-frame clones and drops some. Clone size and V and J calls were adopted from that table, with D and trimming inferred from the DNA. The sample carries 35,000 to 45,000 clones, 65% to 90% recorded once. With regard to this clone: Antigen specificity is unknown. Germline is not matched at one junction end, which may reflect a read error.

CDR1 is SGHKS, CDR2 YYEKEE, per germline (reference sequence). This CDR3 spans 14 amino acids. The TCR comes from a human donor in good health. The V gene is TRBV5-5, the J gene TRBJ2-5; the D call may be TRBD1 or TRBD2 (5 bases each). Material for sequencing was CD4+ T cells from blood buffy coats. The CDR3 reads CASSLGRIEETQYF. The CDR3, as DNA: TGTGCCAGCAGTTTGGGACGGATTGAAGAGACCCAGTACTTC.